A single sample is the source of the 14 T cell receptor beta chains below, sequenced in a study of T cells after posttransplantation cyclophosphamide. Controls had myeloablative marrow grafts with methotrexate and calcineurin inhibitor, sampled at 1 year. Libraries were prepared by immunoSEQ multiplex PCR; TCRdb keeps only in-frame clonotypes and omits some of them. This table holds over 8,500 clones, approximately 88% found once. Sequenced here: PBMCs, sampled just over 440 days after allogeneic stem cell transplant with calcineurin inhibitor and methotrexate. The receptors stem from a male patient in his fifties who received an allogeneic stem cell transplant from an unrelated donor, was CMV-positive, and had chronic GVHD only. These T cells may partly come from the graft donor.

Regarding this clone: An end of the junction differs from the germline gene, which may be a read error. V usage is TRBV15 and J usage is TRBJ2-2; 8 nucleotides align to TRBD2. CDR3 length: 16 amino acids. Germline CDR1 reads LNHNV; CDR2 reads YYDKDF (reference sequence). The CDR3 coding sequence is TGTGCCACCAGCAGAGATGCGACTAGCGTTCACCGGGGAGCTGTTTTT. Its protein product is CATSRDATSVHRGAVF.

This clone was observed a handful of times. The chain carries TRBV4-2 and TRBJ2-2; perhaps TRBD1 as D (6 bases). This CDR3 spans 16 amino acids. Germline loops: CDR1 LGHNA, CDR2 YNFKEQ. V was shortened by 4 bases and J by 0 bases, with 12 bases between the two germline ends. CDR3 in DNA: TGTGCCAGCAGCCCGACGGACAGTTCGAACACCGGGGAGCTGTTTTTT. It is translated as CASSPTDSSNTGELFF.

The rearrangement links TRBV25-1 to TRBJ1-6, with D uncertain. Per germline, CDR1 MGHDK and CDR2 SYGVNS. The CDR3 consists of 14 residues. The V gene lost 3 bases and the J gene lost 12 bases, with 15 bases spanning the gap. The CDR3 spells CASSDLLMGEPLHF. CDR3 DNA: TGTGCCAGCAGTGATCTTCTGATGGGAGAACCCCTCCACTTT.

The rearrangement links TRBV6-5 to TRBJ2-7; TRBD1 is a possible D gene (6 bases). The length of the CDR3 is 15 residues. CDR1 and CDR2 (germline): MNHEY, SVGAGI. V was clipped by 0 bases and J by 5 bases, with 14 bases between them. The CDR3 here is CASSYSGTKGDEQYF. The CDR3, as DNA: TGTGCCAGCAGTTACTCTGGGACAAAAGGGGACGAGCAGTACTTC.

V is TRBV6-1 and J is TRBJ1-1; D may be TRBD1 (6 bases). The germline gives CDR1 MNHNS, CDR2 SASEGT. Deletions cut 2 bases from V and 6 bases from J, with 13 bases between. CDR3 length: 14 amino acids. Here the CDR3 reads CASSENQGRAEAFF. CDR3 DNA: TGTGCCAGCAGTGAAAATCAGGGGAGAGCTGAAGCTTTCTTT.

V is TRBV29-1 and J is TRBJ2-7, with a tentative D call TRBD1 (6 bases). V was shortened by 2 bases and J by 1 base, with 12 bases between the two germline ends. This CDR3 has 14 residues. CDR1 and CDR2 from the germline V gene are SQVTM and ANQGSEA. The CDR3: CSVERDTLSYEQYF. The CDR3 coding sequence is TGCAGCGTTGAACGGGACACCCTTTCCTACGAGCAGTACTTC.

This sequence joins TRBV6-5 and TRBJ2-7; TRBD1 might be the D (6 bases). Trimming took off 2 bases at V and 6 bases at J, with 14 bases between the two ends. From germline, CDR1 is MNHEY and CDR2 SVGAGI. The CDR3 runs to 14 residues. The CDR3 here is CASSYVTGTAEQYF. The CDR3 DNA reads TGTGCCAGCAGTTACGTGACAGGAACCGCCGAGCAGTACTTC.

This chain links TRBV7-2 with TRBJ1-5; D possibly corresponds to TRBD1 (6 bases). The CDR3 extends over 15 amino acids. From germline, CDR1 is SGHTA and CDR2 FQGNSA. V shed 3 bases and J shed 5 bases, with 14 bases lying between them. The CDR3 DNA reads as TGTGCCAGCAGCTTCGACAGGCGAGGAGATCAGCCCCAGCATTTT. This translates into CASSFDRRGDQPQHF.

The J gene is TRBJ2-3, the V gene TRBV5-1; the match to TRBD2 covers 11 bases. The CDR3 is 18 residues long. CDR1 and CDR2 (germline): SGHRS, YFSETQ. V was pared by 1 base and J by 5 bases, with 12 bases of the junction left unmatched. This CDR3 reads CASSLRPSGGKGVDTQYF. For the CDR3, the DNA is TGCGCCAGCAGCTTGAGGCCTAGCGGGGGGAAAGGGGTAGATACGCAGTATTTT.

The chain joins TRBV28 to TRBJ1-5; TRBD1 is a possible D gene (6 bases). CDR3 length: 14 residues. Germline V CDR1 and CDR2: MDHEN, SYDVKM. V gave up 6 bases and J gave up 6 bases, with 15 bases separating them. CDR3 sequence (DNA): TGTGCCAGCAGACCCACAGGGCTGGGTCAGCCCCAGCATTTT. It translates to CASRPTGLGQPQHF.

The chain's CDR3 is CASSQGRAGELFF. The CDR3 DNA follows: TGCGCCAGCAGCCAAGGGAGGGCCGGGGAGCTGTTTTTT. The rearrangement uses TRBV4-1 and TRBJ2-2, with D maybe TRBD2 (6 bases). Germline CDR1 and CDR2: MGHRA and YSYEKL. The V and J ends lost 1 base and 6 bases respectively, with 6 bases between them. The CDR3 sequence is 13 residues long.

The rearrangement joins TRBV7-8 to TRBJ2-7; D unresolved. The CDR3 has 11 residues. Trimming cost V 6 bases and J 2 bases, with 5 bases left between them. The germline CDR1 and CDR2 sequences are SGHVS and FQNEAQ. The CDR3 nucleotides read TGTGCCAGCAGTTCGGCCTACGAGCAGTACTTC. Residues: CASSSAYEQYF.

V gene TRBV2 combines with J gene TRBJ2-4; 8 positions match TRBD1. The CDR3 sequence is 14 residues long. The V and J ends lost 6 bases and 6 bases, in that order; junction bases with no gene match: 7. CDR1 is SNHLY and CDR2 is FYNNEI in the germline V gene. CDR3: CASSERTGRNIQYF. In DNA form, the CDR3 reads TGTGCCAGCAGCGAAAGGACAGGGAGAAACATTCAGTACTTC. Based on the CDR3 plus reference TRBV2 and TRBJ2-4, the full variable domain is EPEVTQTPSHQVTQMGQEVILRCVPISNHLYFYWYRQILGQKVEFLVSFYNNEISEKSEIFDDQFSVERPDGSNFTLKIRSTKLEDSAMYFCASSERTGRNIQYFGAGTRLSVL.

The chain couples TRBV10-3 to TRBJ2-7, with 7 bases fitting TRBD2. With V trimmed by 6 bases and J by 4 bases, 12 bases remained unmatched. Germline CDR1 ENHRY, CDR2 SYGVKD. The CDR3 contains 15 residues. The chain's CDR3 is CAISGSGTMPYEQYF. DNA of the CDR3: TGTGCCATCAGCGGCTCCGGGACTATGCCTTACGAGCAGTACTTC.